This T cell receptor beta chain was obtained from a study of blood T cell repertoires in COVID-19. In the study overall: There were acute and convalescent COVID-19 samples, and they came from the United States, Italy and Spain. PBMCs, B-cell-depleted T cells, or T cells were the source of the cDNA or gDNA that made up the material.

As originally analysed: From reference gene primer amplification, estimates of nucleated cell counts were derived. Clones were read by immunoSEQ multiplex PCR, and TCRdb kept only the in-frame ones, dropping some. That table gives V, J and clone size, and the DNA gave D and trimming. Among around 59,000 clones listed, around 80% were seen once. For this clone: Other DNA sequences from this sample encode an identical CDR3 as well.

The CDR3 is made up of 16 amino acids. Trimming took 0 bases from V and 4 from J, leaving 14 bases between them. Germline V gives CDR1 SGHRS, CDR2 YFSETQ. The receptor comes from a man of 80 years or more with acute or convalescent COVID-19. The sample was peripheral blood. V is TRBV5-1 and J is TRBJ1-3; maybe TRBD1 (5 bases). The CDR3 coding sequence is TGCGCCAGCAGCTTGGTCGGGGGTGGTTACGGAAACACCATATATTTT. This sequence encodes CASSLVGGGYGNTIYF.